This TCR beta chain was identified during a study of blood T cell repertoires in COVID-19. The V gene end was trimmed by 1 base and the J gene end by 4 bases; junction bases not matched to a gene: 11. Germline CDR1 is SGHVS and CDR2 is FNYEAQ. The CDR3 has 17 amino acids. Sequencing used immunoSEQ multiplex PCR; TCRdb keeps in-frame clones, though not all of them. The sample gives some 57,000 clones, approximately 92% of which show up once; roughly 5.2% is in the top ten. The sequenced sample consisted of peripheral blood. The rearrangement links TRBV7-6 to TRBJ2-7; 9 bases fit TRBD1. This clonotype was obtained from a human donor in a cohort sampled during active COVID-19. CDR3 DNA: TGTGCCAGCAGCTTAGAACAGGGGGCGGCGGGGGCGTACGAGCAGTACTTC. It specifies CASSLEQGAAGAYEQYF.